The T cell receptor (beta chain) described here comes from a study of response to subunit inactivated influenza vaccine. CDR1 is SGHAT, CDR2 FQNNGV, per germline. The V and J ends lost 1 base and 0 bases respectively, with 13 bases between them. The CDR3 is 17 residues long. TCRdb fed the RT-PCR reads into MiXCR, producing one record per CDR3 protein. The sample yields more than 500,000 distinct CDR3 sequences, 11% seen once. The same data also went into a second study, on T cells expressing NK-cell markers. According to that study: Generation of TCR beta cDNA was performed by 5'RACE template switching incorporating UMIs.

V usage is TRBV11-2 and J usage is TRBJ2-1; D might be TRBD2 (5 bases). This receptor was identified in a man over 45 who received an inactivated influenza vaccine. Sequencing used PBMCs from blood, obtained on the day of vaccination. The CDR3 nucleotides are TGTGCCAGCAGCTTAGTTTCGGGAACAAGCTCCTACAATGAGCAGTTCTTC. It codes for CASSLVSGTSSYNEQFF.